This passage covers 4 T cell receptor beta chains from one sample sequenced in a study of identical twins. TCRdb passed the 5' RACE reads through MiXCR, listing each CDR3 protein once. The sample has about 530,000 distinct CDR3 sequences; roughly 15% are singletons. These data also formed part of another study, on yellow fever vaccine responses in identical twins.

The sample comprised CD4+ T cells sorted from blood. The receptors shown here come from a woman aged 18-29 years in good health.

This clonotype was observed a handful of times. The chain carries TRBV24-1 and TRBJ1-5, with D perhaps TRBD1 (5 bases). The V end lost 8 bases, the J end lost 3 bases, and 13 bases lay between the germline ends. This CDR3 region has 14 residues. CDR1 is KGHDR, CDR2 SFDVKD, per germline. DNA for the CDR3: TGTGCCACCAAAGGGACTGAGCACAATCAGCCCCAGCATTTT. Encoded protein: CATKGTEHNQPQHF.

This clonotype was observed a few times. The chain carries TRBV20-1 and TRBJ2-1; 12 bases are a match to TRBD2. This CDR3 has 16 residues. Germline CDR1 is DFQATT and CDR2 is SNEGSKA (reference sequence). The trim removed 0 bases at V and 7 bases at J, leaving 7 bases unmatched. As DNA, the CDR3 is TGCAGTGCTAGAGATCCCGGACTAGCGGGGACTAATGAGCAGTTCTTC. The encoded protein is CSARDPGLAGTNEQFF.

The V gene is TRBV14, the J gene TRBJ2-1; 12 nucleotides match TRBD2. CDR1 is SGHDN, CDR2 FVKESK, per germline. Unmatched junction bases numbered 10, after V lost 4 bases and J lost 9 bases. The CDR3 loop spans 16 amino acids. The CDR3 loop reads CASSLGTSGSFGEQFF. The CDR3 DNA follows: TGTGCCAGCAGCCTAGGGACTAGCGGGTCCTTCGGTGAGCAGTTCTTC.

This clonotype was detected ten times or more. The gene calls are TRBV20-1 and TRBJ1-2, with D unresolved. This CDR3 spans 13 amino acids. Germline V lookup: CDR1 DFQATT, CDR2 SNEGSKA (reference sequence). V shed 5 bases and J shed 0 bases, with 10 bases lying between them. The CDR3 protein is CSAPIRANYGYTF. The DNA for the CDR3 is TGCAGTGCTCCCATCCGGGCTAACTATGGCTACACCTTC.